Detailed here is one TCR beta chain. This entry is derived from a study of blood T cells in healthy people across ages. Germline V CDR1 and CDR2: SGHRS, YFSETQ. The CDR3 totals 14 residues. The V gene end was trimmed by 4 bases and the J gene end by 3 bases; junction bases not matched to a gene: 5. Next came a second PCR, run for about 7 to 12 cycles, which used a sample-barcoded 5' primer along with a J-beta primer mix. TCRdb itself ran the 5' RACE reads through MiXCR, one entry per CDR3 protein. This table holds some 900,000 distinct CDR3 sequences, under 50% found once. This chain uses TRBV5-1 with TRBJ2-5, with TRBD2 matching 8 bases. The source of this sequence is a man aged 25-45 years in good health. Sequencing input: blood. The CDR3 bases are TGCGCCAGCAGCCAAGCGGGGGAGAAAGAGACCCAGTACTTC. It specifies CASSQAGEKETQYF.